The entry below gives a single TCR beta chain sequence along with its context. A second about 7 to 12 cycle PCR used barcoded and J-beta primers. Every cDNA molecule carried a tag from a template-switch adaptor bearing 12 random nucleotides. The yield of each sample was at least 2.5 million CDR3-containing paired-end reads. TCRdb re-analysed the 5' RACE reads in MiXCR, keeping a single row per CDR3 protein. The sample contains 630,000 or so distinct CDR3 sequences, about 30% of which appear only once. Total RNA extracted from each sample amounted to at least 6 micrograms. This entry comes from a study of blood T cells in healthy people across ages. From germline, CDR1 is DFQATT and CDR2 SNEGSKA (reference sequence). V was cut by 4 bases and J by 5 bases, with 20 bases left in between. The CDR3 covers 15 residues.

This receptor was obtained from a woman aged 80 or over in good health. Sequencing was done on a sample of blood. This chain uses TRBV20-1 with TRBJ1-1; D ambiguous. The CDR3 reads CSATLPGRAGTEAFF. The DNA of the CDR3 is TGCAGTGCTACTCTCCCCGGCAGAGCGGGGACTGAAGCTTTCTTT.